One sample yielded the 16 T cell receptor delta chains listed below, sequenced in a study of gamma-delta T cells after stem cell transplantation. TCRdb repeated clone calling on the RT-PCR reads with CATT. The sample comprises about 11,000 delta-chain clones, around two fifths of which are singletons, and under 3% rests with the top ten. Sequencing was done on a sample of gamma-delta T cells. These receptors were taken from a human donor. It is not recorded whose cells these are; they may come from a transplant donor.

V and J are TRDV1 and TRDJ1; no clear D. V was pared by 1 base and J by 6 bases, with 21 bases between. The CDR3 runs to 17 residues. In germline, CDR1 is TSWWSYY, CDR2 QGS. The CDR3 loop reads CALGEPGGDKWTYKLIF. The CDR3 nucleotides read TGTGCTCTTGGGGAACCCGGAGGAGATAAGTGGACCTATAAACTCATCTTT.

V gene TRDV3 combines with J gene TRDJ1; 12 bases fit TRDD3. The germline V gene encodes CDR1 TVYSNPD and CDR2 GDNSRS (reference sequence). V lost 4 bases, J lost 1 base, and 19 bases stayed unmatched. The CDR3 sequence is 19 residues long. As DNA, the CDR3 is TGTGCCTCTCTCTGCATCACGATACTGGGGGATACATCCACCGATAAACTCATCTTT. Residues: CASLCITILGDTSTDKLIF.

The chain uses TRDV1 and TRDJ1, with 12 nucleotides matching TRDD3. The germline V gene has CDR1 TSWWSYY and CDR2 QGS. V lost 1 base and J lost 0; bases outside the gene matches: 12. The CDR3 runs 20 residues. The CDR3: CALGERTGGYKRVYTDKLIF. The CDR3 coding sequence is TGTGCTCTTGGGGAACGCACTGGGGGATACAAGCGGGTATACACCGATAAACTCATCTTT.

The chain employs TRDV1 and TRDJ1; 9 bases are a match to TRDD3. This CDR3 contains 19 residues. V gave up 6 bases and J gave up 0 bases; unmatched junction bases: 17. The germline gives CDR1 TSWWSYY, CDR2 QGS. This CDR3 reads CALGVTPVTGGTYTDKLIF. CDR3 DNA sequence: TGTGCTCTTGGAGTCACCCCCGTCACTGGGGGAACTTACACCGATAAACTCATCTTT.

The gene calls are TRDV2 and TRDJ1; TRDD3 matches at 11 bases. In germline, CDR1 is GEAIGNYY, CDR2 EKD. V was clipped by 4 bases and J by 2 bases; unmatched bases: 23. The CDR3 has 21 amino acids. The CDR3 DNA follows: TGTGCCTGTGATCCTCGGCCTCCCGCCCTGTACTGGGGGATAGGGACCGATAAACTCATCTTT. Translated, it gives CACDPRPPALYWGIGTDKLIF.

The genes are TRDV1 and TRDJ1; possibly TRDD2 for D (6 bases). CDR1 and CDR2 (germline): TSWWSYY, QGS. This CDR3 has 17 residues. V was shortened by 3 bases and J by 0 bases, with 17 bases between the two germline ends. CDR3 loop: CALGDLLPALYTDKLIF. As DNA, the CDR3 is TGTGCTCTTGGGGACCTCCTTCCGGCCCTTTACACCGATAAACTCATCTTT.

The chain links TRDV2 to TRDJ3; D is ambiguous. Trimming shortened V by 4 bases and J by 20 bases, and 32 bases separated the two germline ends. Germline values: CDR1 GEAIGNYY, CDR2 EKD. This CDR3 contains 17 residues. CDR3 residues: CACELLVSSLDTRHLFF. The CDR3 DNA is TGTGCCTGTGAACTCTTGGTGAGCTCCTTGGACACCCGACATCTGTTTTTC.

This clone was counted a few times. The same CDR3 also results from other DNA sequences found in this sample. The rearrangement links TRDV1 to TRDJ1; the match to TRDD3 covers 10 bases. The CDR3 is 22 amino acids. Germline trimming cut 4 bases from V and 1 base from J; bases unmatched to any gene: 24. Looked up from germline, CDR1 is TSWWSYY and CDR2 is QGS. The CDR3 loop is CALGGSFPPYWGISWSTDKLIF. The CDR3 nucleotides are TGTGCTCTTGGGGGGTCCTTCCCCCCGTACTGGGGGATTAGTTGGTCCACCGATAAACTCATCTTT.

There are a few counts of this clone. In nucleotides, the CDR3 is TGTGCTCTTGGGGAAGGGTCGGGACCGTACACCGATAAACTCATCTTT. Its protein product is CALGEGSGPYTDKLIF. The chain carries TRDV1 and TRDJ1; D not resolved. Per the germline V gene, CDR1 is TSWWSYY and CDR2 is QGS. The CDR3 loop spans 16 amino acids. The V and J ends lost 2 bases and 0 bases respectively, with 13 bases between them.

As regards this clone: The junction shows a germline mismatch at one end, possibly a read error. The genes are TRDV1 and TRDJ1, with D maybe TRDD3 (6 bases). Germline-derived CDR1 and CDR2 are TSWWSYY and QGS. The CDR3 runs 19 residues. Here the CDR3 DNA reads TGTGCTATTGGGGACCCCAGTTTCCCCCTTCTGGGGACCACCGATAAACTCATCTTT. Protein: CAIGDPSFPLLGTTDKLIF.

The chain uses TRDV1 and TRDJ1; 11 bases fit TRDD3. Looked up from germline, CDR1 is TSWWSYY and CDR2 is QGS. The junction had 40 bases not matched to a gene; V was cut back by 4 bases and J by 0 bases. The CDR3 is 28 amino acids. The CDR3 loop is CALGGLVIGRPSYRFGGYVILYTDKLIF. The CDR3 region has the DNA TGTGCTCTTGGGGGACTAGTAATCGGTAGGCCTTCCTACCGATTTGGGGGATACGTGATATTGTACACCGATAAACTCATCTTT.

This clone was counted a few times. This rearrangement joins TRDV1 to TRDJ1; D not certain. CDR1 and CDR2 (germline): TSWWSYY, QGS. Trimming took off 4 bases at V and 0 bases at J, with 36 bases between the two ends. This CDR3 comprises 23 residues. The CDR3 DNA reads as TGTGCTCTTGGGGTTACACCCCCCAGGAGTGGTCTGAGGGGTTTGAGGGACACCGATAAACTCATCTTT. Its translation is CALGVTPPRSGLRGLRDTDKLIF.

The genes are TRDV2 and TRDJ3, with 9 bases matching TRDD3. Unmatched junction bases numbered 7, after V lost 2 bases and J lost 0 bases. In germline, CDR1 is GEAIGNYY, CDR2 EKD. The CDR3 totals 19 residues. CDR3 sequence reads: CACDILGDHSSWDTRQMFF. CDR3 nucleotides: TGTGCCTGTGACATTCTGGGGGATCATAGCTCCTGGGACACCCGACAGATGTTTTTC.

As regards this clone: The identical CDR3 is also encoded by other nucleotide sequences in the sample. This chain joins TRAV29/DV5 and TRDJ1; 12 bases align to TRDD3. CDR3 length: 25 amino acids. V shed 2 bases, J shed 0 bases, and the junction held 32 bases outside the gene matches. Germline V gene lookup returns CDR1 NSMFDY and CDR2 ISSIKDK. This chain's CDR3 is CAARLGTSPKYWGIHSRGNTDKLIF. The CDR3 region has the DNA TGTGCAGCAAGGTTAGGGACTTCCCCTAAGTACTGGGGGATACACAGCCGGGGGAACACCGATAAACTCATCTTT.

Relative to its sample, this clone is medium-sized. Within the sample, other DNA sequences also encode this same CDR3. This chain joins TRDV2 and TRDJ3; 9 positions agree with TRDD3. The CDR3 is 20 residues long. CDR1 is GEAIGNYY and CDR2 is EKD in the germline V gene. Trimming removed 0 bases from V and 0 bases from J; junction bases left unmatched: 8. CDR3 sequence: CACDTWPYWGSSWDTRQMFF. The CDR3 bases are TGTGCCTGTGACACCTGGCCTTACTGGGGGAGCTCCTGGGACACCCGACAGATGTTTTTC.

This clone came up a few times. The rearrangement uses TRDV2 and TRDJ1, with TRDD3 identical over 12 bases. Trimming took 3 bases from V and 0 from J; bases not matched to a gene: 28. There are 24 residues in the CDR3. Germline CDR1 and CDR2: GEAIGNYY and EKD. The CDR3 bases are TGTGCCTGTGACCCCAATTCCAGACCAAGGCACTGGGGGATACCCTCAAAGAACACCGATAAACTCATCTTT. Translated, it gives CACDPNSRPRHWGIPSKNTDKLIF.